Below are 8 T cell receptor beta chains sequenced from a single sample in a study of control samples from healthy donors and cancer patients. Generated by immunoSEQ multiplex PCR, the TCRdb table keeps only in-frame clones and is missing some. The table lists around 120,000 clones, 80% to 90% of them singletons. Source material: PBMCs. Receptors were obtained from a woman in her forties or fifties with colorectal cancer.

This clone was seen once. The chain combines TRBV5-5 with TRBJ1-2; D unclear. The V and J ends lost 0 bases and 5 bases respectively, with 11 bases between them. The CDR3 contains 14 residues. Germline values: CDR1 SGHKS, CDR2 YYEKEE (reference sequence). CDR3 region: CASSLERNVYGYTF. CDR3 in DNA: TGTGCCAGCAGCTTGGAACGGAACGTTTATGGCTACACCTTC.

The V and J genes are TRBV7-3 and TRBJ2-3, with 8 bases that match TRBD1. The ends lost 5 bases at V and 4 bases at J; junction bases unmatched: 5. The CDR3 covers 14 residues. Germline V lookup: CDR1 SGHTA, CDR2 FQGTGA. CDR3 loop: CASSTGQGSDTQYF. DNA for the CDR3: TGTGCCAGCAGCACCGGACAGGGATCAGATACGCAGTATTTT.

The chain combines TRBV5-4 with TRBJ2-1; D gene unclear. CDR3 length: 12 amino acids. With 4 bases removed from V and 8 bases from J, the gap between germline ends came to 10 bases. CDR1 SGHNT and CDR2 YYREEE come from the germline V gene (reference sequence). The CDR3 here is CASSNTGDEQFF. The CDR3 coding sequence is TGTGCCAGCAGCAACACGGGCGATGAGCAGTTCTTC. Complete variable domain (other parts from reference TRBV5-4 and TRBJ2-1): ETGVTQSPTHLIKTRGQQVTLRCSSQSGHNTVSWYQQALGQGPQFIFQYYREEENGRGNFPPRFSGLQFPNYSSELNVNALELDDSALYLCASSNTGDEQFFGPGTRLTVL.

V usage is TRBV2 and J usage is TRBJ2-5; 11 bases map to TRBD2. In germline, CDR1 is SNHLY, CDR2 FYNNEI. The CDR3 covers 15 residues. J was trimmed by 3 bases and V by 6 bases; bases with no gene match: 6. CDR3 sequence: CASRPGLAGKETQYF. DNA of the CDR3: TGTGCCAGCAGGCCCGGACTAGCGGGTAAAGAGACCCAGTACTTC. Full variable domain (outside the CDR3, taken from reference TRBV2 and TRBJ2-5): EPEVTQTPSHQVTQMGQEVILRCVPISNHLYFYWYRQILGQKVEFLVSFYNNEISEKSEIFDDQFSVERPDGSNFTLKIRSTKLEDSAMYFCASRPGLAGKETQYFGPGTRLLVL.

The rearrangement uses TRBV30 and TRBJ2-3; D is unclear. The germline V gene has CDR1 GTSNPN and CDR2 SVGIG (reference sequence). The CDR3 consists of 16 residues. The V end lost 4 bases, the J end lost 0 bases, and 17 bases lay between the germline ends. DNA for the CDR3: TGTGCCTGGACCGGCAGAGTTGGTCCAAGCACAGATACGCAGTATTTT. Translation: CAWTGRVGPSTDTQYF. Based on the CDR3 plus reference TRBV30 and TRBJ2-3, the full variable domain is SQTIHQWPATLVQPVGSPLSLECTVEGTSNPNLYWYRQAAGRGLQLLFYSVGIGQISSEVPQNLSASRPQDRQFILSSKKLLLSDSGFYLCAWTGRVGPSTDTQYFGPGTRLTVL.

A word on this clone: At one end the junction does not follow the germline gene, possibly because of a read error. V and J are TRBV6-1 and TRBJ2-7; possible D gene TRBD1, 6 bases. The CDR3 totals 11 residues. Germline loops: CDR1 MNHNS, CDR2 SASEGT. CDR3 residues: CASSEWGRAEF. CDR3 nucleotides: TGTGCCAGCAGTGAATGGGGGCGGGCCGAATTC.

This chain links TRBV6-5 with TRBJ2-3; D unclear. Germline CDR1 and CDR2: MNHEY and SVGAGI. The V and J ends lost 2 bases and 2 bases respectively, with 5 bases between them. CDR3 length equals 13 residues. The CDR3 DNA is TGTGCCAGCAGTTACGGTTCCACAGATACGCAGTATTTT. This encodes CASSYGSTDTQYF.

The genes are TRBV29-1 and TRBJ1-5; the match to TRBD1 covers 10 bases. The CDR3 is 14 residues long. Germline CDR1 reads SQVTM; CDR2 reads ANQGSEA. V was pared by 6 bases and J by 3 bases, with 5 bases of the junction left unmatched. The CDR3 DNA reads TGCAGCGTCAGGACAGGGGGTATCAATCAGCCCCAGCATTTT. It yields the protein CSVRTGGINQPQHF. The entire variable domain, with the rest obtained from reference TRBV29-1 and TRBJ1-5, is as follows: SAVISQKPSRDICQRGTSLTIQCQVDSQVTMMFWYRQQPGQSLTLIATANQGSEATYESGFVIDKFPISRPNLTFSTLTVSNMSPEDSSIYLCSVRTGGINQPQHFGDGTRLSIL.